The present entry profiles one T cell receptor (beta chain) with its context. Its cognate antigen is unknown. Per germline, CDR1 SGHRS and CDR2 YFSETQ. The CDR3 runs to 16 residues. The J segment lost 2 bases and the V segment lost 0 bases, leaving 4 bases of the junction unmatched. This table comes from immunoSEQ multiplex PCR, and its TCRdb copy is limited to in-frame clones, with some not included. The data show 100,000 to 150,000 clones, roughly nine tenths seen once. The entry originates in a study of T cell responses to AZD1222 COVID-19 vaccine. Findings of the study overall: Regions 160-218 and 743-854 dominated among vaccine-associated CD4 TCRs spanning spike. Repertoire samples came only from after the peak T cell response.

The chain is built from TRBV5-1 and TRBJ1-4; TRBD1 matches at 7 bases. This receptor was obtained from an adult in good health. The sample in question was peripheral blood, obtained on day 0 of AZD1222 vaccination. The CDR3 bases are TGCGCCAGCAGCTTGGGACAGGGAGGCACTAATGAAAAACTGTTTTTT. Residues: CASSLGQGGTNEKLFF.